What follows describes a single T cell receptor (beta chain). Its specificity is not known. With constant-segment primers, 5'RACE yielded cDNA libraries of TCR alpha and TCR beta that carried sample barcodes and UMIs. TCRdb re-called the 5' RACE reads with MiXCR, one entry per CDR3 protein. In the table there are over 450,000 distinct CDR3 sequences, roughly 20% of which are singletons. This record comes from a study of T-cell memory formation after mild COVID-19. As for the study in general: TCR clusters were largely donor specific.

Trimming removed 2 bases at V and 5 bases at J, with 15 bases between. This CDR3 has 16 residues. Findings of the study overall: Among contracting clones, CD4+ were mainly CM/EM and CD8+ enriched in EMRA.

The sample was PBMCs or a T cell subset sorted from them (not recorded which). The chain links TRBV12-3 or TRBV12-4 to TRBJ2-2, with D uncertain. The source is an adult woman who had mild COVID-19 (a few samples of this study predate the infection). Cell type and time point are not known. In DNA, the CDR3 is TGTGCCAGCAGTTTAATGGGCCCTATGGCGACCGGGGAGCTGTTTTTT. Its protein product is CASSLMGPMATGELFF.